This entry features one T cell receptor beta chain sequence. Here immunoSEQ multiplex PCR was the method, and the copy in TCRdb shows in-frame clones only, minus some. Seen here are about 89,000 clones, around 94% observed once, and the top ten hold about 1.7%. The data were obtained in a study of T cell changes during pregnancy in multiple sclerosis. V gave up 4 bases and J gave up 5 bases, with 10 bases separating them. This CDR3 contains 12 residues. The germline V gene encodes CDR1 SGHNT and CDR2 YYREEE (reference sequence). The chain carries TRBV5-4 and TRBJ2-7; the D gene is possibly TRBD2 (6 bases). The TCR comes from a female donor in good health, enrolled as a control in a pregnancy study. The sample consisted of peripheral blood, taken after pregnancy. CDR3 sequence reads: CASSRDLNEQYF. The CDR3 nucleotides are TGTGCCAGCAGCCGGGACTTGAACGAGCAGTACTTC.